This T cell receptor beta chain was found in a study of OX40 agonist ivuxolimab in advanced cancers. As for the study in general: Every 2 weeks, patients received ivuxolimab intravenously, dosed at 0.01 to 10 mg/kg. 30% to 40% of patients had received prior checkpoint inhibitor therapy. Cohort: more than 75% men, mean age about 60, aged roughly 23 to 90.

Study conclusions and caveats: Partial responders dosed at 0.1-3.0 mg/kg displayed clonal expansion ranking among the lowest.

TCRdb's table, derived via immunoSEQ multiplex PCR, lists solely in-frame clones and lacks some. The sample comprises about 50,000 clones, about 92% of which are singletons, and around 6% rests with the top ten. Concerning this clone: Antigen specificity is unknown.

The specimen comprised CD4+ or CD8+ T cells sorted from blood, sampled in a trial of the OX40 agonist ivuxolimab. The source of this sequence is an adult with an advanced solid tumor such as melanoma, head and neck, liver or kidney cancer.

CDR3: CASTVAGGLYTGELFF. For the CDR3, the DNA is TGCGCCAGCACGGTAGCGGGGGGGCTGTACACCGGGGAGCTGTTTTTT. The genes are TRBV10-2 and TRBJ2-2, with 11 nucleotides matching TRBD2. Germline CDR1 is WSHSY and CDR2 is SAAADI. The CDR3 consists of 16 residues. Trimming cost V 7 bases and J 3 bases; bases outside gene matches: 7.